This T cell receptor (beta chain) was captured by sequencing in a study of cytomegalovirus exposure and HLA in healthy donors. The length of the CDR3 is 12 residues. Between the trimmed V and J ends, which lost 3 bases and 1 base, there was a span of 4 bases. Per the germline V gene, CDR1 is MGHDK and CDR2 is SYGVNS. A note on this clone: Its matching antigen is unknown.

The study ran its PCR with 60 Vbeta and 13 Jbeta primers. In the original analysis: Roughly 11 million of the approximately 80 million unique TCR beta chains counted in a later analysis were shared. Libraries were prepared by immunoSEQ multiplex PCR; TCRdb keeps only in-frame clonotypes and omits some of them. V, J and clone size were drawn from that table, and D and trimming were deduced from the DNA. The table lists 150,000 to 200,000 clones, 65% to 90% of them singletons. General observations from the study: Later analysis identified 15,000 to 20,000 TCR beta sequences associated with HLA alleles, using a false discovery rate threshold of 0.05.

The origin of this receptor is a young woman in good health and CMV-seronegative. The V and J genes are TRBV25-1 and TRBJ2-7; D remains unclear. Sequenced input: PBMCs. The CDR3 coding sequence is TGTGCCAGCAGTGACCAGTCCTACGAGCAGTACTTC. Protein product: CASSDQSYEQYF.